Listed here are 9 T cell receptor beta chains from one sample, sequenced in a study of neoadjuvant nivolumab and ipilimumab in lung cancer. Produced via immunoSEQ multiplex PCR; TCRdb's table is partial and in-frame only. The table has some 1,500 clones, 80% seen once. This specimen was tumor tissue, taken before neoadjuvant nivolumab, alone or with ipilimumab. These receptors all stem from an adult with non-small cell lung cancer.

J is TRBJ1-2 and V is TRBV18; D not certain. From germline, CDR1 is KGHSH and CDR2 LQKENI. This CDR3 is built from 14 residues. V gave up 3 bases and J gave up 2 bases, with 10 bases separating them. CDR3 sequence reads: CASSPSQTNYGYTF. The CDR3 DNA sequence: TGTGCCAGCTCACCGTCCCAGACCAACTATGGCTACACCTTC. Based on the CDR3 plus reference TRBV18 and TRBJ1-2, the full variable domain is NAGVMQNPRHLVRRRGQEARLRCSPMKGHSHVYWYRQLPEEGLKFMVYLQKENIIDESGMPKERFSAEFPKEGPSILRIQQVVRGDSAAYFCASSPSQTNYGYTFGSGTRLTVV.

This chain uses TRBV18 with TRBJ2-1; 12 nucleotides agree with TRBD2. CDR1 KGHSH and CDR2 LQKENI come from the germline V gene. V lost 0 bases, J lost 7 bases, and 10 bases stayed unmatched. The CDR3 is 18 residues long. The CDR3 bases are TGTGCCAGCTCACCACCCCTAGCGGGAGGGGGTTTAGTTAATGAGCAGTTCTTC. This encodes CASSPPLAGGGLVNEQFF.

The chain joins TRBV7-8 to TRBJ1-1; D is possibly TRBD1 (5 bases). V was shortened by 5 bases and J by 1 base, with 11 bases between the two germline ends. Germline V CDR1 and CDR2: SGHVS, FQNEAQ. The CDR3 is 14 residues long. CDR3 protein: CASSGTRGNTEAFF. The DNA of the CDR3 is TGTGCCAGCAGCGGAACAAGGGGGAACACTGAAGCTTTCTTT.

The chain employs TRBV2 and TRBJ1-5; TRBD1 agrees at 7 bases. With 4 bases clipped from V and 1 base from J, the junction kept 4 bases outside the gene matches. The CDR3 is 15 amino acids. CDR1 SNHLY and CDR2 FYNNEI come from the germline V gene. The CDR3 here is CASSATQGSNQPQHF. DNA of the CDR3: TGTGCCAGCAGTGCGACACAGGGGAGCAATCAGCCCCAGCATTTT.

The V and J genes are TRBV6-5 and TRBJ2-1; 9 bases line up with TRBD2. There are 14 residues in the CDR3. V lost 10 bases, J lost 4 bases, and 8 bases stayed unmatched. Germline values: CDR1 MNHEY, CDR2 SVGAGI. The CDR3, as DNA: TGTGCCACTACGTTACTAGCGGGTTACAATGAGCAGTTCTTC. The encoded protein is CATTLLAGYNEQFF.

The V gene is TRBV11-2, the J gene TRBJ2-2, with D unclear. V was trimmed by 1 base and J by 6 bases, leaving 12 bases between them. The CDR3 is 15 amino acids. Germline CDR1 SGHAT, CDR2 FQNNGV. Here the CDR3 DNA reads TGTGCCAGCAGCTTAGGCCAGTTGTATCCCGGGGAGCTGTTTTTT. Its translation is CASSLGQLYPGELFF.

This clone was observed once. The chain has TRBV28 and TRBJ1-4, with 7 bases that match TRBD1. The CDR3 is 16 amino acids. The germline V gene has CDR1 MDHEN and CDR2 SYDVKM. V dropped 5 bases and J dropped 8; count of bases not matched to a gene: 14. For the CDR3, the DNA is TGTGCCAGCAGTCCCTGGACAGGACGGTCTTCGGAAAAACTGTTTTTT. It translates to CASSPWTGRSSEKLFF.

The table lists this clone with a count of one. Other DNA sequences in this specimen translate into the identical CDR3. This sequence joins TRBV30 and TRBJ2-3, with D possibly matching TRBD2 (5 bases). The CDR3 spans 14 residues. V shed 2 bases and J shed 7 bases, with 16 bases lying between them. CDR1 and CDR2 from the germline V gene are GTSNPN and SVGIG (reference sequence). The DNA of the CDR3 is TGTGCCTGGAGTTCGGGGTTCCTGTCCCATACGCAGTATTTT. It is translated as CAWSSGFLSHTQYF.

The chain recombines TRBV11-2 with TRBJ2-3, with D unresolved. Trimming shortened V by 0 bases and J by 9 bases, and 7 bases separated the two germline ends. Germline values: CDR1 SGHAT, CDR2 FQNNGV. The CDR3 has 12 residues. The CDR3 DNA follows: TGTGCCAGCAGCTTAGATGGTCCAACGCAGTATTTT. Protein sequence: CASSLDGPTQYF. The full variable domain, its missing parts supplied by reference TRBV11-2 and TRBJ2-3, is EAGVAQSPRYKIIEKRQSVAFWCNPISGHATLYWYQQILGQGPKLLIQFQNNGVVDDSQLPKDRFSAERLKGVDSTLKIQPAKLEDSAVYLCASSLDGPTQYFGPGTRLTVL.